Presented here are 12 T cell receptor beta chains from one specimen sequenced in a study of read filtering for tumor transcriptome and immune sequencing. From around 0.4 ug of RNA, a library with molecular barcoded alpha/delta and beta/gamma adaptors was made. TCRdb analysed the reads with MiXCR anew, one entry per CDR3 protein. In the table there are about 54,000 distinct CDR3 sequences, about 12% of which are singletons. Sequencing was performed on a population of CD138-negative cells sorted from bone marrow. The receptors were gathered from a donor at least 40 years old with multiple myeloma.

This clonotype came up many times. This chain connects TRBV3-1 to TRBJ2-1; no firm D call. Looked up from germline, CDR1 is LGHDT and CDR2 is YNNKEL (reference sequence). The length of the CDR3 is 12 residues. V lost 4 bases to trimming and J lost 9 bases, with 10 bases between them. CDR3 amino acids: CASSRNWGEQFF. CDR3 in DNA: TGTGCCAGCAGCCGCAACTGGGGTGAGCAGTTCTTC.

This clonotype was counted ten times or more. The genes are TRBV12-3 or TRBV12-4 and TRBJ2-6; no clear D. The V end lost 4 bases, the J end lost 4 bases, and 11 bases lay between the germline ends. The CDR3 spans 15 residues. The chain's CDR3 is CASSWSGPGANVLTF. The CDR3 nucleotides are TGTGCCAGCAGTTGGTCAGGCCCCGGGGCCAACGTCCTGACTTTC.

The rearrangement links TRBV20-1 to TRBJ2-7; TRBD1 matches at 8 bases. The length of the CDR3 is 13 residues. The V and J ends lost 1 base and 3 bases, in that order; junction bases with no gene match: 2. The germline V gene has CDR1 DFQATT and CDR2 SNEGSKA (reference sequence). This chain's CDR3 is CSARGTGYYEQYF. The CDR3 DNA sequence: TGCAGTGCTAGAGGGACAGGGTACTACGAGCAGTACTTC.

This clonotype was counted at least ten times. The chain joins TRBV6-1 to TRBJ2-3; 9 bases fit TRBD2. The CDR3 is 14 amino acids. Germline CDR1 reads MNHNS; CDR2 reads SASEGT. Trimming at V came to 11 bases and at J to 2 bases, leaving 8 bases not matched to a gene. CDR3 nucleotide sequence: TGTGCCGGAGACGAGCGGGGGGCCACAGATACGCAGTATTTT. Encoded protein: CAGDERGATDTQYF.

This clonotype has a count of ten or more. The J gene is TRBJ2-1, the V gene TRBV6-6; D is unresolved. There are 12 residues in the CDR3. V lost 7 bases, J lost 7 bases, and 11 bases lay in between. Germline V gene sequence: CDR1 MNHNY, CDR2 SVGAGI (reference sequence). The CDR3: CASTSRKNEQFF. CDR3 DNA: TGTGCCAGCACCTCGCGGAAAAATGAGCAGTTCTTC.

This clonotype was observed many times. The CDR3 bases are TGTGCCAGCTCATACGACAGAAATAGCAATCAGCCCCAGCATTTT. Protein: CASSYDRNSNQPQHF. The chain carries TRBV18 and TRBJ1-5, with a weak D call TRBD1 (5 bases). The CDR3 has 15 amino acids. Germline loops: CDR1 KGHSH, CDR2 LQKENI. V lost 5 bases and J lost 0, with 11 bases in between.

A word on this clonotype: A clone one base away is much larger, so this may be a read error. The V call is TRBV6-2 or TRBV6-3, the J call TRBJ2-7, with TRBD2 matching over 9 bases. The germline V gene encodes CDR1 MNHEY and CDR2 SVGEGT. The CDR3 is 15 residues long. With 6 bases clipped from V and 1 base from J, the junction kept 7 bases outside the gene matches. Here the CDR3 DNA reads TGTGCCAGCAGGTCCAGGACTAGCGTATCCTACGAGCAGTACTTC. Amino acid sequence: CASRSRTSVSYEQYF.

On this clonotype itself: A much larger clone differs by one base, so this may be a read error. The chain employs TRBV29-1 and TRBJ2-7; D uncertain. The germline V gene encodes CDR1 SQVTM and CDR2 ANQGSEA. The CDR3 has 13 residues. The CDR3 region has the DNA TGCAGCGTTGAACCCATGGGTATCAACGAGCGGTACTTC. Amino acid sequence: CSVEPMGINERYF.

This clonotype was seen at least ten times. V usage is TRBV6-4 and J usage is TRBJ1-2; 9 bases align to TRBD1. V lost 5 bases to trimming and J lost 4 bases; unmatched junction nucleotides: 11. CDR1 is MRHNA and CDR2 is SNTAGT in the germline V gene. The CDR3 runs 16 residues. CDR3 sequence (DNA): TGTGCCAGCAGTATCGGACAGGGGTCATATTCCTATGGCTACACCTTC. Protein: CASSIGQGSYSYGYTF.

Ten or more counts support this clonotype. The V and J genes are TRBV13 and TRBJ1-1; 9 bases line up with TRBD1. CDR3 size: 15 residues. The J segment lost 7 bases and the V segment lost 3 bases, leaving 9 bases of the junction unmatched. Germline V gene lookup returns CDR1 PRHDT and CDR2 FYEKMQ (reference sequence). As DNA, the CDR3 is TGTGCCAGCAGCTTGGGGGACAGGGAAATGAATGAAGCTTTCTTT. Protein: CASSLGDREMNEAFF.

This clonotype was detected ten times or more. V gene TRBV9 combines with J gene TRBJ2-1; D unclear. Between the trimmed V and J ends, which lost 3 bases and 1 base, there was a span of 8 bases. CDR1 is SGDLS and CDR2 is YYNGEE in the germline V gene. This CDR3 spans 14 amino acids. The CDR3 DNA sequence: TGTGCCAGCAGCGCTACTTATTCCTACAATGAGCAGTTCTTC. Translated: CASSATYSYNEQFF.

This clonotype showed up many times. This rearrangement joins TRBV6-2 or TRBV6-3 to TRBJ2-1; possibly TRBD1 for D (5 bases). V lost 0 bases, J lost 7 bases, and 7 bases lay in between. This CDR3 contains 13 residues. From germline, CDR1 is MNHEY and CDR2 SVGEGT. The CDR3 sequence: CASSYSQGNEQFF. The CDR3 DNA sequence: TGTGCCAGCAGTTACTCGCAGGGTAATGAGCAGTTCTTC.